The present entry profiles one T cell receptor (beta chain) with its context. What it recognizes is unknown. A single record per CDR3 protein comes from TCRdb applying MiXCR to the 5' RACE reads. The table includes around 490,000 distinct CDR3 sequences, around an eighth detected once. The sample comes from a study of identical twins. Study-wide results and limits: Within cord blood, abundant beta clonotypes carried fewer insertions, but memory repertoires showed no such trend.

CDR1 SNHLY and CDR2 FYNNEI come from the germline V gene. The CDR3 sequence is 12 residues long. Trimming pared 6 bases from V and 4 bases from J, leaving 9 bases between. These sequences were also reported in another study, on yellow fever vaccine responses in identical twins. That paper states: Reportedly, twins showed a vaccine T cell response that looked partly convergent and partly personalized.

The receptor was isolated from a woman under 30 in good health. V is TRBV2 and J is TRBJ1-1; weak D call: TRBD1 (6 bases). Material: CD4+ T cells sorted from blood. The CDR3 DNA is TGTGCCAGCAGAGTGGGGGCCACTGAAGCTTTCTTT. It encodes CASRVGATEAFF.